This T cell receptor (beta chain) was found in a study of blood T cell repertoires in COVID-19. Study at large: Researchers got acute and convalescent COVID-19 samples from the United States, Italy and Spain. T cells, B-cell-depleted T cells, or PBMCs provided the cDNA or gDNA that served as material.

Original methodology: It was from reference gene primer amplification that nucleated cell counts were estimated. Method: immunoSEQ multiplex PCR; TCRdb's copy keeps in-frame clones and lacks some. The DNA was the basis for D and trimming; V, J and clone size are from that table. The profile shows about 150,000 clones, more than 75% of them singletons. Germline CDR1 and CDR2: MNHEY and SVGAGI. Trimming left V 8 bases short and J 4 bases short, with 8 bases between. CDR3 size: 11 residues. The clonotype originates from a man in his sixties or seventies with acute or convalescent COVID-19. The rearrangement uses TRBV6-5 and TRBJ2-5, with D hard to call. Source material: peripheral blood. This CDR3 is CASSSVETQYF. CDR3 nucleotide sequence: TGTGCCAGCTCCTCGGTAGAGACCCAGTACTTC.